These 24 T cell receptor beta chains originate from one sample sequenced in a study of T-cell memory formation after mild COVID-19. TCRdb recomputed calls from the 5' RACE reads with MiXCR, one row per CDR3 protein. The table lists 350,000 to 450,000 distinct CDR3 sequences, 20% of them singletons. Sequencing was carried out using PBMCs or a T cell subset sorted from them (not recorded which). The origin of the receptors is an adult woman who had mild COVID-19 (a few samples of this study predate the infection). Cell type and time point are not known.

This clonotype was seen a few times. V gene TRBV5-4 combines with J gene TRBJ2-5, with TRBD2 identical over 11 bases. Trimming took 4 bases from V and 2 from J; bases not matched to a gene: 4. Germline V gene lookup returns CDR1 SGHNT and CDR2 YYREEE (reference sequence). This CDR3 comprises 15 residues. CDR3 bases: TGTGCCAGCAGCCTAGCGGGGGGTATACAAGAGACCCAGTACTTC. Amino acids: CASSLAGGIQETQYF.

This clonotype was seen only a few times. The chain's CDR3 is CSVDRGAGETQYF. For the CDR3, the DNA is TGCAGCGTTGACAGGGGCGCGGGGGAGACCCAGTACTTC. V is TRBV29-1 and J is TRBJ2-5; perhaps D is TRBD1 or TRBD2 (6 bases each). V dropped 3 bases and J dropped 5 bases, with 13 bases sitting between them. From germline, CDR1 is SQVTM and CDR2 ANQGSEA. The CDR3 is 13 amino acids.

This clonotype has just one count. The CDR3 spells CASSRAEAEAFF. CDR3 coding DNA: TGTGCCAGCAGTAGGGCCGAAGCTGAAGCTTTCTTT. The chain is built from TRBV2 and TRBJ1-1; D unclear. V lost 5 bases, J lost 6 bases, and 10 bases lay in between. Germline loops: CDR1 SNHLY, CDR2 FYNNEI. This CDR3 contains 12 residues.

With respect to this clonotype: Possible read error: a much larger clone is one base away. The rearrangement uses TRBV5-5 and TRBJ2-7, with 9 bases lining up with TRBD1. Trimming removed 9 bases from V and 2 bases from J; junction bases left unmatched: 3. The CDR3 totals 12 residues. Germline CDR1 is SGHKS and CDR2 is YYEKEE (reference sequence). CDR3 amino acids: CATGTGTYEQYF. CDR3 in DNA: TGTGCCACCGGGACAGGGACCTACGAGCAGTACTTC.

This clonotype was observed a few times. The chain carries TRBV7-2 and TRBJ2-5, with a weak D call TRBD2 (6 bases). This CDR3 spans 14 amino acids. Deletions cut 4 bases from V and 5 bases from J, with 14 bases between. CDR1 and CDR2 from the germline V gene are SGHTA and FQGNSA. The CDR3 bases are TGTGCCAGCAGCTCTCAACTAGCCGGCGAGACCCAGTACTTC. It yields the protein CASSSQLAGETQYF.

Concerning this clonotype itself: A junction boundary mismatches the germline segment, possibly from a read error. In DNA form, the CDR3 reads TGTTCCAGCAGTAGACAGGACAGCAATCAGCCCCAGCATTTT. It yields the protein CSSSRQDSNQPQHF. This chain links TRBV12-3 or TRBV12-4 with TRBJ1-5, with D possibly matching TRBD1 (6 bases). The CDR3 totals 14 residues.

The V call is TRBV12-3 or TRBV12-4, the J call TRBJ2-3; D remains ambiguous. This CDR3 region has 14 residues. Trimming shortened V by 5 bases and J by 5 bases, and 14 bases separated the two germline ends. CDR3 sequence: CASSPGLPRDTQYF. The CDR3 bases are TGTGCCAGCAGTCCGGGCCTCCCGAGAGATACGCAGTATTTT.

This clonotype was found a few times. The chain couples TRBV9 to TRBJ2-1; 15 bases are a match to TRBD2. V lost 2 bases and J lost 7; bases outside the gene matches: 1. CDR3 length equals 15 residues. The germline gives CDR1 SGDLS, CDR2 YYNGEE. For the CDR3, the DNA is TGTGCCAGCAGCGTCGGGACTAGCGGGGGGAATGAGCAGTTCTTC. Translating it yields CASSVGTSGGNEQFF.

The chain carries TRBV4-2 and TRBJ2-5, with TRBD1 as a possible D gene (5 bases). This CDR3 spans 15 amino acids. V dropped 0 bases and J dropped 5 bases, with 13 bases sitting between them. CDR1 and CDR2 from the germline V gene are LGHNA and YNFKEQ. CDR3: CASSQDFGRAETQYF. CDR3 sequence (DNA): TGTGCCAGCAGCCAAGATTTCGGCAGGGCGGAGACCCAGTACTTC.

This clonotype appeared a single time. The genes are TRBV7-3 and TRBJ2-1, with TRBD2 matching over 7 bases. From germline, CDR1 is SGHTA and CDR2 FQGTGA. This CDR3 has 14 residues. Trimming removed 2 bases from V and 6 bases from J; junction bases left unmatched: 4. CDR3 coding DNA: TGTGCCAGCAGCTTAGGCGGGGGAGGCAATGAGCAGTTCTTC. Residues: CASSLGGGGNEQFF.

The V and J genes are TRBV2 and TRBJ1-6; a possible D gene is TRBD1 (5 bases). Germline V gene data show CDR1 as SNHLY and CDR2 as FYNNEI. The CDR3 has 14 amino acids. V was trimmed by 8 bases and J by 7 bases, leaving 15 bases between them. The DNA for the CDR3 is TGTGCCAGCGCTCCGGGACCGTTAAATTCACCCCTCCACTTT. Its protein is CASAPGPLNSPLHF.

A few counts support this clonotype. The J gene is TRBJ2-2, the V gene TRBV5-1; D gene unclear. V was trimmed by 1 base and J by 5 bases, leaving 12 bases between them. CDR3 length equals 15 residues. CDR1 is SGHRS, CDR2 YFSETQ, per germline. The chain's CDR3 is CASSLQGPITGELFF. The CDR3 coding sequence is TGCGCCAGCAGCTTGCAAGGGCCTATAACCGGGGAGCTGTTTTTT.

The sample holds a few counts of this clonotype. J is TRBJ1-1 and V is TRBV7-9; D unresolved. Trimming removed 1 base from V and 11 bases from J, with 14 bases in between. Germline CDR1 SEHNR, CDR2 FQNEAQ (reference sequence). The CDR3 loop spans 13 amino acids. CDR3 nucleotide sequence: TGTGCCAGCAGCTTAGGAGGGATCAATATTGCTTTCTTT. It codes for CASSLGGINIAFF.

This clonotype was observed a handful of times. The rearrangement joins TRBV6-6 to TRBJ2-1; a weak D match, TRBD2 (5 bases). The germline V gene has CDR1 MNHNY and CDR2 SVGAGI (reference sequence). The V and J ends lost 1 base and 9 bases respectively, with 22 bases between them. The CDR3 has 17 amino acids. CDR3 sequence (DNA): TGTGCCAGCAGTTACTTAAATAGCGACACTTTTACCAGTGAGCAGTTCTTC. Its translation is CASSYLNSDTFTSEQFF.

The sample holds a few counts of this clonotype. This rearrangement joins TRBV6-2 or TRBV6-3 to TRBJ2-1, with 11 bases aligning to TRBD2. This CDR3 has 15 amino acids. V shed 2 bases, J shed 10 bases, and the junction held 7 bases outside the gene matches. Germline values: CDR1 MNHEY, CDR2 SVGEGT. The CDR3 sequence: CASSYITSGSREQFF. In DNA form, the CDR3 reads TGTGCCAGCAGTTACATCACTAGCGGGAGCCGGGAGCAGTTCTTC.

This chain joins TRBV11-3 and TRBJ1-1, with D maybe TRBD1 (5 bases). From germline, CDR1 is SGHNT and CDR2 YENEEA. This CDR3 has 14 residues. Trimming stripped 2 bases from V and 7 bases from J, with 14 bases between. The chain's CDR3 is CASSLIGASDEAFF. As DNA, the CDR3 is TGTGCCAGCAGCTTAATTGGGGCGTCGGATGAAGCTTTCTTT.

This clonotype was counted a single time. The chain is built from TRBV29-1 and TRBJ2-3; D gene ambiguous. V lost 4 bases to trimming and J lost 0 bases, with 14 bases between them. Germline assignment: CDR1 SQVTM and CDR2 ANQGSEA. The CDR3 loop spans 15 amino acids. CDR3 coding DNA: TGCAGCGTTGCCGGACGCCTAACTAGCACAGATACGCAGTATTTT. Residues: CSVAGRLTSTDTQYF.

J is TRBJ2-1 and V is TRBV7-3, with 9 bases identical to TRBD1. Germline V gene lookup returns CDR1 SGHTA and CDR2 FQGTGA. The CDR3 has 14 amino acids. V lost 5 bases to trimming and J lost 5 bases; unmatched junction nucleotides: 4. CDR3 sequence reads: CASSPTGGNNEQFF. The CDR3 bases are TGTGCCAGCAGCCCGACAGGGGGTAACAATGAGCAGTTCTTC.

V is TRBV7-3 and J is TRBJ2-2; no firm D call. The V gene's germline CDR1 is SGHTA and CDR2 FQGTGA. Trimming took off 10 bases at V and 1 base at J, with 10 bases between the two ends. The CDR3 covers 13 residues. In DNA, the CDR3 is TGTGCCACCCGATCAGGGAACACCGGGGAGCTGTTTTTT. Translating it yields CATRSGNTGELFF.

This clonotype was detected a few times. This rearrangement joins TRBV7-6 to TRBJ2-3; 9 bases line up with TRBD1. Germline CDR1 reads SGHVS; CDR2 reads FNYEAQ. V trimming: 5 bases; J trimming: 4 bases; junction bases outside the gene matches: 4. The length of the CDR3 is 14 residues. The CDR3 DNA reads as TGTGCCAGCAGCGTAGGACAGGGGTCAGATACGCAGTATTTT. Its protein product is CASSVGQGSDTQYF.

The chain joins TRBV20-1 to TRBJ2-1, with TRBD1 as a possible D gene (6 bases). Per germline, CDR1 DFQATT and CDR2 SNEGSKA (reference sequence). With 1 base removed from V and 7 bases from J, the gap between germline ends came to 14 bases. This CDR3 has 14 amino acids. The CDR3 reads CSARGPLGQNEQFF. DNA for the CDR3: TGCAGTGCTAGAGGTCCACTCGGACAGAATGAGCAGTTCTTC.

The chain is built from TRBV7-9 and TRBJ1-2; 9 nucleotides agree with TRBD1. The CDR3 consists of 16 residues. Germline values: CDR1 SEHNR, CDR2 FQNEAQ (reference sequence). J was trimmed by 1 base and V by 5 bases; bases with no gene match: 8. CDR3 sequence (DNA): TGTGCCAGCAGCCTCACCCGGGACAGGGTTAACTATGGCTACACCTTC. Translated, it gives CASSLTRDRVNYGYTF.

This chain links TRBV6-5 with TRBJ1-5; 8 positions agree with TRBD1. CDR3 length equals 14 residues. Trimming took 6 bases from V and 7 from J; bases not matched to a gene: 8. CDR1 is MNHEY, CDR2 SVGAGI, per germline. In DNA, the CDR3 is TGTGCCAGCAGCCTGACAGGGGAATTACAGCCCCAGCATTTT. Translating it yields CASSLTGELQPQHF.

The sample holds many counts of this clonotype. J is TRBJ2-2 and V is TRBV7-3; D is unresolved. The V end was cut by 0 bases, the J end by 4 bases, with 6 bases between. The CDR3 consists of 14 residues. CDR1 is SGHTA and CDR2 is FQGTGA in the germline V gene. The CDR3: CASSLTVATGELFF. CDR3 DNA: TGTGCCAGCAGCTTAACGGTGGCCACCGGGGAGCTGTTTTTT. The full variable domain, completed using reference TRBV7-3 and TRBJ2-2, is GAGVSQTPSNKVTEKGKYVELRCDPISGHTALYWYRQSLGQGPEFLIYFQGTGAADDSGLPNDRFFAVRPEGSVSTLKIQRTERGDSAVYLCASSLTVATGELFFGEGSRLTVL.